Detailed here is one T cell receptor beta chain. This CDR3 region has 13 residues. CDR1 WSHSY and CDR2 SAAADI come from the germline V gene. The V gene lost 2 bases and the J gene lost 1 base, with 6 bases spanning the gap. Clones were sequenced by immunoSEQ multiplex PCR, and TCRdb holds only the in-frame ones, with some missing. The sample holds roughly 70,000 clones; 70% to 90% are singletons and the top ten take 3.8%. These data belong to a study of cytomegalovirus exposure and HLA in healthy donors. Looking at the study overall: A subsequent analysis stated that the 120 or so validation repertoires were run on the same platform as the approximately 700 first-cohort repertoires.

The specimen sequenced was PBMCs. The clonotype was recovered from a woman under 30 in good health and CMV-seropositive. V usage is TRBV10-2 and J usage is TRBJ2-7, with D possibly being TRBD1 (6 bases). The CDR3 bases are TGCGCCAGCAGTGAGGGACAGTCCTACGAGCAGTACTTC. Its translation: CASSEGQSYEQYF.